The rows below give T cell receptor beta chains drawn from one sample of a study of blood T cells in healthy people across ages. Each CDR3 protein is one row after TCRdb ran MiXCR on the 5' RACE reads. The sample holds about 320,000 distinct CDR3 sequences, 25% to 30% seen once. The material sequenced was blood. Source of these receptors: a woman aged 70-85 years in good health. Each CDR3 is given with its conserved first and last residue. Each record gives: J gene, D gene, V gene, clone size, CDR3 protein, CDR3 DNA. The D gene is left open where the match is weak. Size tells how often a clone was seen (once, few, many) or the class of an expanded clone, and some rows leave it out.

J: TRBJ1-5; D: .; V: TRBV7-2; size: few; CDR3: CASSLDTNSNQPQHF; DNA: TGTGCCAGCAGCTTAGACACCAATAGCAATCAGCCCCAGCATTTT
J: TRBJ2-7; D: TRBD1; V: TRBV27; size: .; CDR3: CASSFGTGSYEQYF; DNA: TGTGCCAGCAGTTTTGGGACAGGGAGCTACGAGCAGTACTTC
J: TRBJ1-4; D: .; V: TRBV5-1; size: .; CDR3: CASSLEGGQREKLFF; DNA: TGCGCCAGCAGCTTGGAAGGGGGGCAGCGGGAAAAACTGTTTTTT
J: TRBJ1-1; D: TRBD1; V: TRBV20-1; size: .; CDR3: CHGTGGSTEAFF; DNA: TGCCACGGGACAGGGGGTAGCACTGAAGCTTTCTTT
J: TRBJ2-1; D: .; V: TRBV12-3/TRBV12-4; size: .; CDR3: CASRPGYLANNEQFF; DNA: TGTGCCAGCAGGCCCGGATATCTGGCGAATAATGAGCAGTTCTTC
J: TRBJ2-7; D: .; V: TRBV7-2; size: few; CDR3: CASSLAGGTYEQYF; DNA: TGTGCCAGCAGCTTAGCGGGAGGAACCTACGAGCAGTACTTC
J: TRBJ1-1; D: .; V: TRBV6-6; size: .; CDR3: CASSRLGDRAESFF; DNA: TGTGCCAGCAGCCGTTTGGGGGATAGGGCTGAATCTTTCTTT
J: TRBJ2-1; D: .; V: TRBV5-1; size: few; CDR3: CASSLGAGSYNEQFF; DNA: TGCGCCAGCAGCTTGGGGGCGGGAAGCTACAATGAGCAGTTCTTC
J: TRBJ2-3; D: TRBD2; V: TRBV7-9; size: once; CDR3: CASSISGSGTDTQYF; DNA: TGTGCCAGCAGCATTAGCGGGAGCGGCACAGATACGCAGTATTTT
J: TRBJ1-2; D: .; V: TRBV13; size: .; CDR3: CASSHRGQGNYGYTF; DNA: TGTGCCAGCAGCCACCGCGGCCAGGGGAACTATGGCTACACCTTC
J: TRBJ2-2; D: .; V: TRBV20-1; size: .; CDR3: CSARTGGNTGELFF; DNA: TGCAGTGCTAGGACGGGTGGGAACACCGGGGAGCTGTTTTTT
J: TRBJ1-6; D: .; V: TRBV7-2; size: few; CDR3: CASSLEGRHNSPLHF; DNA: TGTGCCAGCAGCTTGGAGGGACGGCATAATTCACCCCTCCACTTT
J: TRBJ1-5; D: .; V: TRBV13; size: .; CDR3: CASSLGTGKGNQPQHF; DNA: TGTGCCAGCAGCTTAGGGACAGGAAAGGGCAATCAGCCCCAGCATTTT
J: TRBJ1-1; D: .; V: TRBV5-1; size: .; CDR3: CASSLVGNSEAFF; DNA: TGCGCCAGCAGCTTGGTTGGGAACTCTGAAGCTTTCTTT
J: TRBJ2-7; D: TRBD2; V: TRBV27; size: many; CDR3: CASSSISGTSGIDEQYF; DNA: TGTGCCAGCAGTTCCATTTCCGGGACTAGCGGGATCGACGAGCAGTACTTC
J: TRBJ1-1; D: .; V: TRBV28; size: .; CDR3: CASSPMASSVNTEAFF; DNA: TGTGCCAGCAGCCCTATGGCGAGCAGTGTGAACACTGAAGCTTTCTTT
J: TRBJ2-1; D: .; V: TRBV29-1; size: few; CDR3: CSVLGGKRFNEQFF; DNA: TGCAGCGTTCTAGGCGGGAAGAGGTTTAATGAGCAGTTCTTC
J: TRBJ2-1; D: .; V: TRBV27; size: few; CDR3: CASSPAWGSYNEQFF; DNA: TGTGCCAGCAGTCCCGCATGGGGCTCCTACAATGAGCAGTTCTTC
J: TRBJ2-1; D: .; V: TRBV7-2; size: few; CDR3: CASSFVQREQFF; DNA: TGTGCCAGCAGCTTCGTTCAGCGGGAGCAGTTCTTC
J: TRBJ1-5; D: TRBD1; V: TRBV20-1; size: .; CDR3: CSASSGTVGNQPQHF; DNA: TGCAGTGCTAGTTCCGGGACAGTAGGCAATCAGCCCCAGCATTTT
J: TRBJ1-5; D: .; V: TRBV7-8; size: few; CDR3: CACSPGRENQPQHF; DNA: TGTGCCTGCAGCCCGGGACGGGAGAATCAGCCCCAGCATTTT
J: TRBJ1-6; D: TRBD1; V: TRBV28; size: .; CDR3: CASIPSDRGNSPLHF; DNA: TGTGCCAGCATCCCGTCGGACAGGGGGAATTCACCCCTCCACTTT
J: TRBJ2-4; D: .; V: TRBV7-9; size: .; CDR3: CASSPSEGGNIQYF; DNA: TGTGCCAGCAGCCCCTCAGAGGGCGGAAACATTCAGTACTTC
J: TRBJ2-1; D: .; V: TRBV7-2; size: many; CDR3: CASAPGGFLALEQFF; DNA: TGTGCCAGCGCTCCGGGCGGGTTTCTTGCCCTTGAGCAGTTCTTC
J: TRBJ1-4; D: .; V: TRBV12-3/TRBV12-4; size: .; CDR3: CASSLGPHGEF; DNA: TGTGCCAGCAGTTTGGGACCTCATGGGGAGTTT
J: TRBJ2-5; D: TRBD1; V: TRBV7-9; size: few; CDR3: CASSLDGTGPYSF; DNA: TGTGCCAGCAGCTTAGATGGGACAGGGCCTTACTCCTTC
J: TRBJ1-6; D: .; V: TRBV5-1; size: .; CDR3: CASSLEGPQGSPLHF; DNA: TGCGCCAGCAGCTTGGAGGGGCCCCAAGGGTCACCCCTCCACTTT
J: TRBJ1-4; D: .; V: TRBV12-3/TRBV12-4; size: many; CDR3: CASSLGATNEKLFF; DNA: TGTGCCAGCAGCTTAGGGGCAACTAATGAAAAACTGTTTTTT
J: TRBJ2-7; D: .; V: TRBV10-1; size: many; CDR3: CASSESRYEQYF; DNA: TGCGCCAGCAGTGAGTCTCGCTACGAGCAGTACTTC
J: TRBJ2-5; D: TRBD2; V: TRBV7-9; size: .; CDR3: CASSLGLAGAQETQYF; DNA: TGTGCCAGCAGCTTAGGACTAGCGGGCGCCCAAGAGACCCAGTACTTC
J: TRBJ1-2; D: TRBD1; V: TRBV5-1; size: .; CDR3: CASSLATGANYGYTF; DNA: TGCGCCAGCAGCTTGGCCACAGGGGCTAACTATGGCTACACCTTC
J: TRBJ2-4; D: .; V: TRBV7-9; size: .; CDR3: CASSIGQLRKNIQYF; DNA: TGTGCCAGCAGCATCGGACAGTTACGCAAAAACATTCAGTACTTC
J: TRBJ2-5; D: .; V: TRBV7-2; size: few; CDR3: CASSLARGLQETQYF; DNA: TGTGCCAGCAGCTTAGCGCGCGGTCTCCAAGAGACCCAGTACTTC
J: TRBJ1-4; D: .; V: TRBV7-7; size: few; CDR3: CASSPTVNEKLFF; DNA: TGTGCTAGCAGCCCGACAGTTAATGAAAAACTGTTTTTT
J: TRBJ2-1; D: TRBD2; V: TRBV2; size: .; CDR3: CASTRLASNEQFF; DNA: TGTGCCAGCACTCGACTAGCCTCGAATGAGCAGTTCTTC
J: TRBJ2-2; D: TRBD2; V: TRBV4-3; size: .; CDR3: CASSLTSGGELFF; DNA: TGCGCCAGCAGCCTTACTAGCGGCGGGGAGCTGTTTTTT
J: TRBJ2-7; D: TRBD2; V: TRBV20-1; size: few; CDR3: CSAEGGTSGSLSYEQYF; DNA: TGCAGTGCGGAGGGGGGGACTAGCGGGAGTTTGTCCTACGAGCAGTACTTC
J: TRBJ1-5; D: .; V: TRBV28; size: .; CDR3: CASSFSSDQPQHF; DNA: TGTGCCAGCAGTTTCAGCTCGGATCAGCCCCAGCATTTT
J: TRBJ2-1; D: .; V: TRBV4-3; size: .; CDR3: CASSHLTSREQFF; DNA: TGCGCCAGCAGCCATTTGACCTCTCGGGAGCAGTTCTTC
J: TRBJ2-7; D: TRBD2; V: TRBV20-1; size: .; CDR3: CSANPSGDSYEQYF; DNA: TGCAGTGCTAATCCTAGCGGGGACTCCTACGAGCAGTACTTC
J: TRBJ2-1; D: TRBD2; V: TRBV20-1; size: few; CDR3: CSARAGGGYSYNEQFF; DNA: TGCAGTGCCCGAGCTGGGGGGGGTTACTCCTACAATGAGCAGTTCTTC
J: TRBJ2-1; D: .; V: TRBV6-2/TRBV6-3; size: few; CDR3: CASGIMGRQFHEQFF; DNA: TGTGCCAGCGGCATAATGGGTCGCCAGTTCCATGAGCAGTTCTTC
J: TRBJ2-1; D: TRBD2; V: TRBV28; size: many; CDR3: CASKAGLSYNEQFF; DNA: TGTGCCAGCAAGGCGGGACTATCCTACAATGAGCAGTTCTTC
J: TRBJ2-2; D: .; V: TRBV5-1; size: .; CDR3: CASSLTTENTGELFF; DNA: TGCGCCAGCAGCCTAACGACGGAGAACACCGGGGAGCTGTTTTTT
J: TRBJ1-1; D: .; V: TRBV4-1; size: few; CDR3: CASSTVQGMGTEAFF; DNA: TGCGCCAGCAGCACCGTACAGGGAATGGGTACTGAAGCTTTCTTT
J: TRBJ2-1; D: TRBD2; V: TRBV20-1; size: few; CDR3: CSARLAGVPYNEQFF; DNA: TGCAGTGCTCGACTAGCGGGAGTTCCCTACAATGAGCAGTTCTTC
J: TRBJ2-5; D: TRBD1; V: TRBV7-8; size: many; CDR3: CASSLAGTGFQETQYF; DNA: TGTGCCAGCAGCTTAGCGGGGACAGGGTTCCAAGAGACCCAGTACTTC
J: TRBJ2-1; D: .; V: TRBV20-1; size: .; CDR3: CSAPKVGAGSYNEQFF; DNA: TGCAGTGCTCCTAAGGTCGGTGCAGGATCCTACAATGAGCAGTTCTTC
J: TRBJ1-3; D: .; V: TRBV12-3/TRBV12-4; size: .; CDR3: CASSPSASGNTIYF; DNA: TGTGCCAGCAGTCCCAGCGCTTCTGGAAACACCATATATTTT
J: TRBJ2-7; D: .; V: TRBV7-3; size: .; CDR3: CASSSSASSYEQYF; DNA: TGTGCCAGCAGCTCGAGTGCGAGCTCCTACGAGCAGTACTTC
J: TRBJ1-5; D: TRBD1; V: TRBV6-5; size: .; CDR3: CASSSTGTGLQPQHF; DNA: TGTGCCAGCAGTTCGACCGGGACAGGGCTCCAGCCCCAGCATTTT
J: TRBJ2-1; D: .; V: TRBV21-1; size: .; CDR3: CASSKAPQGNYNEQFF; DNA: TGTGCCAGCAGCAAAGCGCCGCAGGGGAACTACAATGAGCAGTTCTTC
J: TRBJ2-5; D: TRBD2; V: TRBV10-3; size: few; CDR3: CAIAGTSVEETQYF; DNA: TGTGCCATCGCGGGGACTAGCGTGGAAGAGACCCAGTACTTC